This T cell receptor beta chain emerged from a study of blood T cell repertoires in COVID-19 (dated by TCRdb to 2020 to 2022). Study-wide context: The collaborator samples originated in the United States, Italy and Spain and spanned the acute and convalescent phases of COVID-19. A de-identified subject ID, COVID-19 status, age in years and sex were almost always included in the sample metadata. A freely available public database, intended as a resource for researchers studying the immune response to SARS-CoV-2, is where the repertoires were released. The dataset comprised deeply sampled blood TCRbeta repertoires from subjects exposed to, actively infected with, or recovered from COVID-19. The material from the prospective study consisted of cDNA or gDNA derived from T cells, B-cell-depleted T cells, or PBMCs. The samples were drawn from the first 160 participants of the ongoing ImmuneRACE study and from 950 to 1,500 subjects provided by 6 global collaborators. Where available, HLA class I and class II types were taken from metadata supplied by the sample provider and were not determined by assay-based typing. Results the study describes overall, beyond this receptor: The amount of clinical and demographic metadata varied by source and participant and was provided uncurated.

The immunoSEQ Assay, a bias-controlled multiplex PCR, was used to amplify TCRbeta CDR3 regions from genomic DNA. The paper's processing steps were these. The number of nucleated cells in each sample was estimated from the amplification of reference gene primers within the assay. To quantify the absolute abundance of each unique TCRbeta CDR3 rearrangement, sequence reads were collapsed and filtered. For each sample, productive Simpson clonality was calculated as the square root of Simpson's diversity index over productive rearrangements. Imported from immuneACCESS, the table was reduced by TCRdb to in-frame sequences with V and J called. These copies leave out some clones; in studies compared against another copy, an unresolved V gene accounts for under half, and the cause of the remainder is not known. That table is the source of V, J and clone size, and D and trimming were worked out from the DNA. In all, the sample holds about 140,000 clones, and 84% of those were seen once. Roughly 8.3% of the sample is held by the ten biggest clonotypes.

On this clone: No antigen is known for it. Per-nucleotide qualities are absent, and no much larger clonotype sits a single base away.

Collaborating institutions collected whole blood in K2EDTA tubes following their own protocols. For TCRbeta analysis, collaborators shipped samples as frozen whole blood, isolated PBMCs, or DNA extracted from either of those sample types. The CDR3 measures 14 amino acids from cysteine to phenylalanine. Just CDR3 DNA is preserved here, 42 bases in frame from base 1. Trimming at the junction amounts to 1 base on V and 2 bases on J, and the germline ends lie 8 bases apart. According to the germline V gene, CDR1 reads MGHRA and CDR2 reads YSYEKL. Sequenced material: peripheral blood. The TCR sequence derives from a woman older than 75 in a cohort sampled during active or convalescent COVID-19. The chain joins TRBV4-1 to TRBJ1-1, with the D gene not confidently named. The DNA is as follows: TGCGCCAGCAGCCAAGTCGGGAGTAACACTGAAGCTTTCTTT. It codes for CASSQVGSNTEAFF.